These T cell receptor beta chains were read from a single sample in a study of identical twins. MiXCR, run by TCRdb on the 5' RACE reads, gives a single entry per CDR3 protein. The table has under 250,000 distinct CDR3 sequences, about 13% seen once. This same sample was also part of a study on yellow fever vaccine responses in identical twins.

Source material: memory (CD45RO+) T cells sorted from blood. Source of these receptors: a young woman in good health. Both conserved end residues are part of each CDR3. The D gene is left open where the match is weak. Size values are once, few and many counts, or a class for expanded clones, and some rows have none.

clone size	J gene	D gene	V gene	CDR3 DNA	CDR3 protein
many	TRBJ2-3	NA	TRBV29-1	TGCAGCGTTGAGGGCTTGGGATGGCAGTATTTT	CSVEGLGWQYF
NA	TRBJ2-7	TRBD1	TRBV20-1	TGCAGTGCTAGTAGACAGGGTAACCCCAGGAGCTCCTACGAGCAGTACTTC	CSASRQGNPRSSYEQYF
few	TRBJ2-1	TRBD2	TRBV7-3	TGTGCCAGCAGCCCCTCAAAGGGACTAGCGGGGAGCTCCTACAATGAGCAGTTCTTC	CASSPSKGLAGSSYNEQFF
NA	TRBJ2-3	TRBD2	TRBV20-1	TGCAGTGCTAAGCGGGGGGGCGGAGATACGCAGTATTTT	CSAKRGGGDTQYF
many	TRBJ2-1	NA	TRBV12-3/TRBV12-4	TGTGCCAGCAGTGGGGCCCGACAAAGGGGGAATGAGCAGTTCTTC	CASSGARQRGNEQFF
few	TRBJ2-7	TRBD1	TRBV3-1	TGTGCCAGCAGCCAAGTCCGTGGGACAGGGAGTGGGGAGCAGTACTTC	CASSQVRGTGSGEQYF
few	TRBJ2-1	NA	TRBV6-2/TRBV6-3	TGTGCCAGCAGGCTATTTCAGGGGGGCCCATACAATGAGCAGTTCTTC	CASRLFQGGPYNEQFF
NA	TRBJ2-2	TRBD1	TRBV6-2/TRBV6-3	TGTGCCAGCAGTCTCCTCCAGGGGGTTAGCGGGGAGCTGTTTTTT	CASSLLQGVSGELFF
NA	TRBJ2-1	TRBD1	TRBV28	TGTGCCAGCAGTTTGCGACAGGGGGTCGGGGATGAGCAGTTCTTC	CASSLRQGVGDEQFF
NA	TRBJ2-2	NA	TRBV7-8	TGTGCCAGCATCCTGCTCCAGAACACCGGGGAGCTGTTTTTT	CASILLQNTGELFF
many	TRBJ1-6	NA	TRBV6-2/TRBV6-3	TGTGCCAGCAGTTACTCGGAGGCAACGGGTTCACCCCTCCACTTT	CASSYSEATGSPLHF
NA	TRBJ2-1	NA	TRBV11-2	TGTGCCAGCAGCTTAGCTGATCCTAGCCCCATGTACAATGAGCAGTTCTTC	CASSLADPSPMYNEQFF
NA	TRBJ2-2	TRBD2	TRBV30	TGTGCCTGGATCGGACTAGCGGGAGTAGGGGAGCTGTTTTTT	CAWIGLAGVGELFF
few	TRBJ2-1	NA	TRBV20-1	TGCAGTGCTAGATCCCCTCGAGGACCTCAGGGGTGGGAGCAGTTCTTC	CSARSPRGPQGWEQFF
few	TRBJ2-1	NA	TRBV4-1	TGCGCCAGCAGCCAAGTGGACTTAGGTCTTGTCAGTCACAATGAGCAGTTCTTC	CASSQVDLGLVSHNEQFF
NA	TRBJ1-2	NA	TRBV4-1	TGCGCCAGCAGCTTAACCTCAATCGACAGCTATGGCTACACCTTC	CASSLTSIDSYGYTF
many	TRBJ2-3	TRBD1	TRBV7-2	TGTGCCAGCAGTGGGAGGGACAGGGGGCATATGCCCTCTAGCACAGATACGCAGTATTTT	CASSGRDRGHMPSSTDTQYF
NA	TRBJ2-7	TRBD2	TRBV27	TGTGCCAGCACCCAGATCCCCGGGACTAGCGGGAGCTACGAGCAGTACTTC	CASTQIPGTSGSYEQYF
many	TRBJ2-3	NA	TRBV29-1	TGCAGCGCCCGGGGGGCTAGCACAGATACGCAGTATTTT	CSARGASTDTQYF
NA	TRBJ2-7	TRBD1	TRBV30	TGTGCCTGGGCAGGGGGTCCCCACGAGCAGTACTTC	CAWAGGPHEQYF
many	TRBJ2-7	NA	TRBV7-6	TGTGCCAGCAGCCTACAAAATACAGGCGAGCAGTACTTC	CASSLQNTGEQYF
few	TRBJ2-1	TRBD1	TRBV24-1	TGTGCCACCGCCGGACAGGGCCTGAACAATGAGCAGTTCTTC	CATAGQGLNNEQFF
many	TRBJ2-7	NA	TRBV12-3/TRBV12-4	TGTGCCAGCAGTTTAGCAGGGATATCCTACGAGCAGTACTTC	CASSLAGISYEQYF
NA	TRBJ2-7	NA	TRBV6-1	TGTGCCAGCACCCAGAACTTTGTGCACATGCAGTACTTC	CASTQNFVHMQYF
NA	TRBJ2-7	NA	TRBV7-8	TGTGCCAGCAGCTTAGTGGGCCCTCGGGAGCAGTACTTC	CASSLVGPREQYF
few	TRBJ2-5	NA	TRBV20-1	TGCAGTGCTAGCGAAATGGGTAACACGCAGACCCAGTACTTC	CSASEMGNTQTQYF
NA	TRBJ2-7	NA	TRBV3-1	TGTGCCAGCAGCCAAGCGGTCGAGCAGTACTTC	CASSQAVEQYF
NA	TRBJ2-6	NA	TRBV15	TGTGCCACCAGCAGAACAGGGACTGGGGCCAACGTCCTGACTTTC	CATSRTGTGANVLTF
few	TRBJ2-1	NA	TRBV7-2	TGTGCCAGCAGCTTAGCCGCCAGGGGGGCCAGCTCCTACAATGAGCAGTTCTTC	CASSLAARGASSYNEQFF
many	TRBJ2-7	NA	TRBV2	TGTGCCAGCAGTGCGACAAGCTACGAGCAGTACTTC	CASSATSYEQYF
NA	TRBJ2-3	TRBD2	TRBV4-3	TGCGCCAGCAGCCAAGATCGCAGCGGGAGTGCAGATACGCAGTATTTT	CASSQDRSGSADTQYF
many	TRBJ1-1	NA	TRBV20-1	TGCAGTGCTAGTATGCAGCAGGCTGAAGCTTTCTTT	CSASMQQAEAFF
many	TRBJ2-7	NA	TRBV20-1	TGCAGTGCTAAGGATCCGGGGCGGGGAGAGCAGTACTTC	CSAKDPGRGEQYF
once	TRBJ2-5	NA	TRBV10-2	TGCGCCAGCAGTGTTTTCTCCGGGGGCGCGGGAGAGACCCAGTACTTC	CASSVFSGGAGETQYF
NA	TRBJ2-1	TRBD2	TRBV7-2	TGTGCCAGCAGCCCCGGGGGGGGCAGAAGCTCCTACAATGAGCAGTTCTTC	CASSPGGGRSSYNEQFF
few	TRBJ2-2	NA	TRBV6-5	TGTGCCAGCAGCCTTACTATGGCGAACACCGGGGAGCTGTTTTTT	CASSLTMANTGELFF
NA	TRBJ2-1	NA	TRBV20-1	TGCAGTGCTAGAGTCGATCAGGGACGGTATGAGCAGTTCTTC	CSARVDQGRYEQFF
few	TRBJ2-3	NA	TRBV27	TGTGCCAGCAGCCTCAGGGGGGGGAGAAGCACAGATACGCAGTATTTT	CASSLRGGRSTDTQYF
many	TRBJ1-1	TRBD1	TRBV6-1	TGTGCCAGCAGAGCCGGGACAGAAAAAGCTTTCTTT	CASRAGTEKAFF
few	TRBJ2-1	NA	TRBV20-1	TGCAGTGCTAGATTGGGATACAATGAGCAGTTCTTC	CSARLGYNEQFF
few	TRBJ2-3	NA	TRBV6-2/TRBV6-3	TGTGCCAGCCGCTTGGTAGGCCGAGATACGCAGTATTTT	CASRLVGRDTQYF
NA	TRBJ2-6	NA	TRBV14	TGTGCCAGCAGCCAATATTTTTCCTCTGGGGCCAACGTCCTGACTTTC	CASSQYFSSGANVLTF
many	TRBJ2-2	TRBD1	TRBV5-1	TGCGCCAGCAGCTTGGTCCAGGGGGACACCGGGGAGCTGTTTTTT	CASSLVQGDTGELFF
NA	TRBJ2-7	TRBD1	TRBV29-1	TGCAGCGTTGAAGGGCCCCGCGACAGGGGGCGACGCTACGAGCAGTACTTC	CSVEGPRDRGRRYEQYF